Presented here are 20 T cell receptor beta chains from one specimen sequenced in a study of blood T cell repertoires in COVID-19. The assay was immunoSEQ multiplex PCR, and TCRdb's table has in-frame clones only and misses some. Here the sample spans roughly 250,000 clones, 70% to 90% being singletons. Material: peripheral blood. These TCRs come from a woman in her 30s with acute or convalescent COVID-19.

The chain joins TRBV7-9 to TRBJ2-2; D may be TRBD1 (6 bases). Trimming took off 6 bases at V and 1 base at J, with 15 bases between the two ends. The CDR3 consists of 16 residues. Per germline, CDR1 SEHNR and CDR2 FQNEAQ (reference sequence). Written as DNA, the CDR3 is TGTGCCAGCAGATCAACCGGGACACTGAACACCGGGGAGCTGTTTTTT. Protein sequence: CASRSTGTLNTGELFF.

The rearrangement links TRBV20-1 to TRBJ1-1, with no clear D. The CDR3 consists of 10 residues. The V gene lost 6 bases and the J gene lost 7 bases, with 9 bases spanning the gap. Per germline, CDR1 DFQATT and CDR2 SNEGSKA (reference sequence). The CDR3 bases are TGCAGTGCCGTCCAGAATGAAGCTTTCTTT. It is translated as CSAVQNEAFF.

The CDR3 coding sequence is TGTGCCACCAGTGCTGGACAGGGGACGAGTGGCTACACCTTC. It specifies CATSAGQGTSGYTF. The chain links TRBV24-1 to TRBJ1-2, with 9 bases lining up with TRBD1. The ends lost 5 bases at V and 7 bases at J; junction bases unmatched: 7. CDR3 length equals 14 residues. The germline CDR1 and CDR2 sequences are KGHDR and SFDVKD.

This rearrangement joins TRBV7-8 to TRBJ2-5; 10 bases map to TRBD2. The CDR3 consists of 16 residues. The trim removed 5 bases at V and 4 bases at J, leaving 10 bases unmatched. From germline, CDR1 is SGHVS and CDR2 FQNEAQ. The CDR3 DNA reads as TGTGCCAGCAGCCCTTCATGGGCTAGCGGGAGAGAGACCCAGTACTTC. It encodes CASSPSWASGRETQYF.

The rearrangement uses TRBV6-5 and TRBJ2-7, with 9 bases identical to TRBD2. J lost 5 bases, V lost 0 bases, and 5 bases had no gene match. Germline CDR1 MNHEY, CDR2 SVGAGI. The CDR3 is 15 amino acids. In DNA form, the CDR3 reads TGTGCCAGCAGTTACTCGAGACTAGCGGTAAACGAGCAGTACTTC. Translated, it gives CASSYSRLAVNEQYF.

This clone has just one count. The rearrangement links TRBV2 to TRBJ2-4; perhaps TRBD2 as D (5 bases). Trimming cost V 3 bases and J 0 bases, with 15 bases left between them. The CDR3 has 17 amino acids. CDR1 and CDR2 from the germline V gene are SNHLY and FYNNEI. The CDR3 DNA sequence: TGTGCCAGCAGTGACCTCCTAGCCGTTCTAGCCAAAAACATTCAGTACTTC. Translated, it gives CASSDLLAVLAKNIQYF.

This chain uses TRBV19 with TRBJ1-1; possibly TRBD1 for D (6 bases). The V end lost 1 base, the J end lost 5 bases, and 8 bases lay between the germline ends. Germline V lookup: CDR1 LNHDA, CDR2 SQIVND (reference sequence). This CDR3 has 13 amino acids. For the CDR3, the DNA is TGTGCCAGTAGTATAGGCAGGGGTACTGAAGCTTTCTTT. Protein sequence: CASSIGRGTEAFF.

Remarks on this clone: Other DNA sequences in the sample encode the same CDR3. The chain is built from TRBV6-5 and TRBJ1-5, with D possibly being TRBD1 (5 bases). In germline, CDR1 is MNHEY, CDR2 SVGAGI. V dropped 2 bases and J dropped 4 bases, with 9 bases sitting between them. The CDR3 is made up of 14 amino acids. The CDR3 DNA reads TGTGCCAGCAGTTACCGGGCAGGGAATCAGCCCCAGCATTTT. This sequence encodes CASSYRAGNQPQHF.

The chain uses TRBV3-1 (or the pseudogene TRBV3-2) and TRBJ2-7, with 10 nucleotides matching TRBD2. This CDR3 comprises 15 residues. Germline CDR1 and CDR2: LGHDT and YNNKEL (reference sequence). With 4 bases clipped from V and 4 bases from J, the junction kept 7 bases outside the gene matches. For the CDR3, the DNA is TGTGCCAGCAGCCCAGCGACTAGCGGGCTATACGAGCAGTACTTC. Its protein is CASSPATSGLYEQYF.

The rearrangement links TRBV13 to TRBJ1-6; D is possibly TRBD1 (5 bases). Germline CDR1 and CDR2: PRHDT and FYEKMQ (reference sequence). The CDR3 is made up of 15 amino acids. V was cut by 5 bases and J by 7 bases, with 15 bases left in between. CDR3 bases: TGTGCCAGCAGCAACCGACAGCCGATAAATTCACCCCTCCACTTT. It yields the protein CASSNRQPINSPLHF.

This chain uses TRBV6-5 with TRBJ2-5; TRBD2 might be the D (5 bases). V was shortened by 3 bases and J by 6 bases, with 20 bases between the two germline ends. In germline, CDR1 is MNHEY, CDR2 SVGAGI. CDR3 length: 16 amino acids. The CDR3 DNA follows: TGTGCCAGCAGTTATACGGAAGCGGTCGCGTTTCAGACCCAGTACTTC. It translates to CASSYTEAVAFQTQYF.

This clone was seen more than once but under ten times. The V call is TRBV10-3, the J call TRBJ1-1; 8 nucleotides agree with TRBD1. V lost 10 bases to trimming and J lost 7 bases; unmatched junction nucleotides: 5. The CDR3 spans 11 residues. The germline gives CDR1 ENHRY, CDR2 SYGVKD. The CDR3 here is CATRTGFEAFF. CDR3 in DNA: TGTGCCACCAGGACAGGGTTTGAAGCTTTCTTT.

The gene calls are TRBV7-9 and TRBJ2-7; D is perhaps TRBD1 (6 bases). In germline, CDR1 is SEHNR, CDR2 FQNEAQ (reference sequence). Trimming cost V 4 bases and J 2 bases, with 12 bases left between them. CDR3 size: 14 residues. In DNA form, the CDR3 reads TGTGCCAGCAGCTCTGGGCCAGGGGCCTACGAGCAGTACTTC. Protein sequence: CASSSGPGAYEQYF.

V is TRBV5-1 and J is TRBJ2-3, with TRBD1 identical over 12 bases. This CDR3 has 17 amino acids. Germline V gives CDR1 SGHRS, CDR2 YFSETQ. The ends lost 4 bases at V and 2 bases at J; junction bases unmatched: 8. CDR3 protein: CASSHRDRGLNTDTQYF. DNA of the CDR3: TGCGCCAGCAGCCACCGGGACAGGGGGCTCAACACAGATACGCAGTATTTT.

The chain links TRBV5-4 to TRBJ2-5; 12 bases align to TRBD2. CDR1 is SGHNT and CDR2 is YYREEE in the germline V gene (reference sequence). The CDR3 length is 15 residues. V dropped 4 bases and J dropped 5; count of bases not matched to a gene: 6. The CDR3 here is CASSPGLAGRETQYF. The CDR3 coding sequence is TGTGCCAGCAGCCCTGGACTAGCGGGAAGGGAGACCCAGTACTTC.

V usage is TRBV6-5 and J usage is TRBJ2-4, with TRBD1 matching 8 bases. Per germline, CDR1 MNHEY and CDR2 SVGAGI. V shed 6 bases and J 5 bases; nucleotides not matched to a gene: 6. This CDR3 is built from 14 residues. CDR3 sequence (DNA): TGTGCCAGCAGAAACAGGGGGTGGGAAAACATTCAGTACTTC. It codes for CASRNRGWENIQYF.

The V gene is TRBV19, the J gene TRBJ2-5, with TRBD2 matching 9 bases. The CDR3 runs to 16 residues. The germline CDR1 and CDR2 sequences are LNHDA and SQIVND (reference sequence). The junction had 13 bases not matched to a gene; V was cut back by 8 bases and J by 3 bases. This CDR3 is CASSFSKSGRKETQYF. CDR3 DNA: TGTGCCAGTTCCTTTTCGAAAAGCGGGAGGAAAGAGACCCAGTACTTC.

CDR3 nucleotide sequence: TGTGCAAGTCGCTTAGAAGACAGGCTAAACACAGATACGCAGTATTTT. Its protein product is CASRLEDRLNTDTQYF. This chain links TRBV12-2 with TRBJ2-3; the table names TRBD1, a call not compared with the DNA. TRBV12-2 counts as a pseudogene. The length of the CDR3 is 16 residues.

Here the CDR3 DNA reads TGTGCCAGCATCTCTTTTGCGGCAGGGAAGAACGAGCAGTACTTC. This translates into CASISFAAGKNEQYF. This chain uses TRBV28 with TRBJ2-7, with a possible D match to TRBD1 (5 bases). The V gene's germline CDR1 is MDHEN and CDR2 SYDVKM. Trimming removed 7 bases from V and 5 bases from J, with 21 bases in between. The length of the CDR3 is 15 residues.

The rearrangement uses TRBV4-2 and TRBJ2-7; 8 bases line up with TRBD2. The CDR3 is made up of 15 amino acids. J was trimmed by 6 bases and V by 1 base; bases with no gene match: 8. Germline V CDR1 and CDR2: LGHNA, YNFKEQ. The chain's CDR3 is CASSQVSIAGGEQYF. Here the CDR3 DNA reads TGTGCCAGCAGCCAAGTCTCGATTGCGGGAGGCGAGCAGTACTTC.